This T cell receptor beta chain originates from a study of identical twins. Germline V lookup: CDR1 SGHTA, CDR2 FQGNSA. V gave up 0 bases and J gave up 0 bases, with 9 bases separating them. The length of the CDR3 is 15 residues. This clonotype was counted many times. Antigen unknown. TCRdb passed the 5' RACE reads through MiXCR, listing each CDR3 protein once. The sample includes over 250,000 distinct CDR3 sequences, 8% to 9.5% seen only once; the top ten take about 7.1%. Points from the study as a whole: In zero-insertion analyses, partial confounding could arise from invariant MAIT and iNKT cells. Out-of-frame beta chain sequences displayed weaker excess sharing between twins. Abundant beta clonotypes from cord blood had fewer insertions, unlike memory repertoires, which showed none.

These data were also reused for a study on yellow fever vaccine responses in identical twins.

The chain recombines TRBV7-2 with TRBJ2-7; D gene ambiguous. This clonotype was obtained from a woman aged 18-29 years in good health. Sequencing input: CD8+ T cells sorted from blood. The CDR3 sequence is CASSLAEDGSYEQYF. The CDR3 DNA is TGTGCCAGCAGCTTAGCAGAGGACGGCTCCTACGAGCAGTACTTC.